This T cell receptor beta chain was sequenced in a study of early T cells in non-severe SARS-CoV-2 infection. Study overall: The study sequenced bulk RNA from unsorted whole blood, with chains unpaired. Study outcomes and limitations: Anti-spike CD8 responses were favored by VDJdb matching, which missed private and CD4 specificities.

Unique molecular identifiers were attached to individual cDNA molecules. TCRdb reprocessed the 5' RACE reads via MiXCR and lists one record per CDR3 protein. The sample has tens of thousands of distinct CDR3 sequences; 14% to 15% are singletons. The length of the CDR3 is 11 residues. From germline, CDR1 is MNHEY and CDR2 SMNVEV (reference sequence). V gave up 7 bases and J gave up 6 bases, with 10 bases separating them. This clonotype was seen many times. Its antigen is currently unknown. The sequence came from an adult who was a healthcare worker with PCR-confirmed SARS-CoV-2 infection or an uninfected control (not recorded which). This rearrangement joins TRBV27 to TRBJ2-7; TRBD2 is a possible D gene (6 bases). The sample was whole blood. CDR3 amino acids: CASTLGGEQYF. The CDR3 coding sequence is TGTGCCAGCACGCTGGGGGGCGAGCAGTACTTC.